Below, 20 T cell receptor beta chains from the same sample are listed, as sequenced in a study of blood T cell repertoires in COVID-19 (dated by TCRdb to 2018 to 2021). Libraries were constructed by the immunoSEQ multiplex PCR assay. TCRdb re-hosts the immuneACCESS table, in-frame sequences only. Its copies lack some clones; in the studies checked, an unresolved V gene accounts for under half of them, and the cause for the rest is not known. This sample is represented by about 200,000 clones; approximately 79% of them were singletons. The top ten hold 5.2% of the sample. Sequenced sample: PBMCs or T cells enriched from blood (not recorded which). These receptor sequences come from a woman in her sixties or seventies with acute COVID-19.

This clone was counted a few times. J is TRBJ2-7 and V is TRBV7-9, with 8 nucleotides matching TRBD1. The ends lost 4 bases at V and 6 bases at J; junction bases unmatched: 14. The CDR3 loop spans 16 amino acids. Germline assignment: CDR1 SEHNR and CDR2 FQNEAQ (reference sequence). CDR3 nucleotide sequence: TGTGCCAGCAGCTCCAGACAGGGGACCAGGGGAGGCGAGCAGTACTTC. Its protein is CASSSRQGTRGGEQYF.

The chain carries TRBV28 and TRBJ1-3; TRBD1 agrees at 9 bases. V gave up 3 bases and J gave up 8 bases; unmatched junction bases: 14. CDR3 length: 17 residues. From germline, CDR1 is MDHEN and CDR2 SYDVKM. The DNA of the CDR3 is TGTGCCAGCAGTTTCGTTATCCGGGACAGGGAATTGGACACCATATATTTT. It yields the protein CASSFVIRDRELDTIYF.

The chain combines TRBV30 with TRBJ1-2; D is unresolved. The germline V gene has CDR1 GTSNPN and CDR2 SVGIG (reference sequence). This CDR3 is built from 13 residues. V gave up 3 bases and J gave up 2 bases, with 10 bases separating them. The CDR3 reads CAWSLGRNYGYTF. Here the CDR3 DNA reads TGTGCCTGGAGCCTTGGCAGAAACTATGGCTACACCTTC.

This chain links TRBV4-3 with TRBJ1-5, with 8 bases lining up with TRBD1. Trimming at V came to 1 base and at J to 2 bases, leaving 7 bases not matched to a gene. CDR3 length: 17 amino acids. CDR1 LGHNA and CDR2 YSLEER come from the germline V gene. CDR3 sequence reads: CASSQAYGQGGNQPQHF. The CDR3 DNA is TGCGCCAGCAGCCAAGCTTATGGACAGGGCGGCAATCAGCCCCAGCATTTT.

This clone was found a few times. The V gene is TRBV4-3, the J gene TRBJ2-3; tentative D call: TRBD2 (5 bases). The ends were cut back, 1 base at V and 11 bases at J, with 13 bases in the middle. This CDR3 contains 13 residues. Germline assignment: CDR1 LGHNA and CDR2 YSLEER. This CDR3 reads CASSQGVQTRQYF. The CDR3 nucleotides read TGCGCCAGCAGCCAAGGTGTACAAACTAGGCAGTATTTT.

V and J are TRBV28 and TRBJ1-1; D remains unclear. From germline, CDR1 is MDHEN and CDR2 SYDVKM. The V and J ends lost 4 bases and 5 bases respectively, with 17 bases between them. This CDR3 is 15 amino acids long. The CDR3: CASSSTPPVLTEAFF. In nucleotides, the CDR3 is TGTGCCAGCAGTTCCACCCCTCCGGTCCTAACTGAAGCTTTCTTT.

The V and J genes are TRBV3-1 (or the pseudogene TRBV3-2) and TRBJ2-1; D might be TRBD2 (6 bases). CDR1 and CDR2 from the germline V gene are LGHDT and YNNKEL (reference sequence). Deletions cut 2 bases from V and 8 bases from J, with 19 bases between. The CDR3 is 16 amino acids. The CDR3 protein is CASSQLGVAAIYEQFF. In nucleotides, the CDR3 is TGTGCCAGCAGCCAACTAGGGGTAGCGGCGATTTATGAGCAGTTCTTC.

The CDR3 protein is CAISGNRDRNGYTF. The DNA for the CDR3 is TGTGCCATCAGTGGGAACCGGGACAGGAATGGCTACACCTTC. The J gene is TRBJ1-2, the V gene TRBV10-3; TRBD1 matches 8 bases. V was clipped by 4 bases and J by 6 bases; unmatched bases: 7. The CDR3 covers 14 residues. CDR1 ENHRY and CDR2 SYGVKD come from the germline V gene.

Only one count was recorded for this clone. This chain uses TRBV19 with TRBJ1-2, with TRBD1 identical over 7 bases. This CDR3 spans 17 amino acids. The V segment lost 5 bases and the J segment 1 base; nucleotides outside the gene matches: 13. Germline V lookup: CDR1 LNHDA, CDR2 SQIVND (reference sequence). CDR3 in amino acids: CASSPWDRPPDNYGYTF. In DNA form, the CDR3 reads TGTGCCAGTAGTCCATGGGACAGACCTCCGGATAACTATGGCTACACCTTC.

This clone was detected only a few times. The rearrangement links TRBV4-2 to TRBJ2-3, with D perhaps TRBD1 (6 bases). V was clipped by 6 bases and J by 1 base, with 14 bases between them. The CDR3 totals 15 residues. Germline CDR1 LGHNA, CDR2 YNFKEQ. The CDR3 sequence is CASSQQGEGTDTQYF. The CDR3 DNA sequence: TGTGCCAGCAGTCAACAGGGCGAAGGCACAGATACGCAGTATTTT.

This clone has more than one count but fewer than ten. The V and J genes are TRBV28 and TRBJ1-2; D gene uncertain. This CDR3 has 14 residues. Trimming removed 3 bases at V and 5 bases at J, with 13 bases between. The germline gives CDR1 MDHEN, CDR2 SYDVKM. CDR3 nucleotide sequence: TGTGCCAGCAGTTTGGGCGGGTACTTATATGGCTACACCTTC. Protein: CASSLGGYLYGYTF.

The CDR3 protein is CASSQASTDTQYF. The CDR3 nucleotides read TGTGCCAGCAGCCAAGCAAGCACAGATACGCAGTATTTT. The gene calls are TRBV14 and TRBJ2-3; D is unresolved. V lost 1 base, J lost 0 bases, and 2 bases lay in between. The CDR3 loop spans 13 amino acids. Germline V gene lookup returns CDR1 SGHDN and CDR2 FVKESK. Together with reference TRBV14 and TRBJ2-3, the CDR3 gives the full variable domain: EAGVTQFPSHSVIEKGQTVTLRCDPISGHDNLYWYRRVMGKEIKFLLHFVKESKQDESGMPNNRFLAERTGGTYSTLKVQPAELEDSGVYFCASSQASTDTQYFGPGTRLTVL.

V gene TRBV5-4 combines with J gene TRBJ1-2, with D unclear. From germline, CDR1 is SGHNT and CDR2 YYREEE (reference sequence). CDR3 length equals 12 residues. The V end lost 2 bases, the J end lost 6 bases, and 8 bases lay between the germline ends. The CDR3 region has the DNA TGTGCCAGCAGCTTAGCGGATGATGGCTACACCTTC. Residues: CASSLADDGYTF.

This clone was observed a single time. The V call is TRBV5-1, the J call TRBJ1-1; tentative D call: TRBD1 (6 bases). V shed 0 bases and J shed 0 bases, with 12 bases lying between them. From germline, CDR1 is SGHRS and CDR2 YFSETQ. The CDR3 contains 16 residues. The CDR3 loop is CASSLARGALNTEAFF. The CDR3 DNA reads as TGCGCCAGCAGCTTGGCCCGGGGGGCATTGAACACTGAAGCTTTCTTT. The full variable domain, its missing parts supplied by reference TRBV5-1 and TRBJ1-1, is KAGVTQTPRYLIKTRGQQVTLSCSPISGHRSVSWYQQTPGQGLQFLFEYFSETQRNKGNFPGRFSGRQFSNSRSEMNVSTLELGDSALYLCASSLARGALNTEAFFGQGTRLTVV.

V gene TRBV5-4 combines with J gene TRBJ2-5; D gene ambiguous. Deletions cut 2 bases from V and 5 bases from J, with 7 bases between. Germline CDR1 is SGHNT and CDR2 is YYREEE (reference sequence). This CDR3 contains 12 residues. In nucleotides, the CDR3 is TGTGCCAGCAGCTTCGCCGCGGAGACCCAGTACTTC. Translating gives CASSFAAETQYF.

The V call is TRBV30, the J call TRBJ2-5; D not resolved. V lost 5 bases and J 3 bases, leaving 7 bases between the germline ends. The germline gives CDR1 GTSNPN, CDR2 SVGIG (reference sequence). This CDR3 is 11 amino acids long. CDR3 coding DNA: TGTGCCTGGGGCATGGAAGAGACCCAGTACTTC. It translates to CAWGMEETQYF.

The chain has TRBV30 and TRBJ1-5; possibly TRBD1 for D (6 bases). The CDR3 runs 13 residues. Germline V gene lookup returns CDR1 GTSNPN and CDR2 SVGIG (reference sequence). V shed 5 bases and J shed 7 bases, with 15 bases lying between them. The CDR3 protein is CAWGIRGDQPQHF. The CDR3 DNA reads TGTGCCTGGGGGATCAGGGGTGACCAGCCCCAGCATTTT.

The rearrangement links TRBV11-3 to TRBJ2-3; the match to TRBD1 covers 7 bases. In germline, CDR1 is SGHNT, CDR2 YENEEA. The CDR3 consists of 13 residues. The ends lost 7 bases at V and 5 bases at J; junction bases unmatched: 6. The CDR3 is CASKRQGEDTQYF. In DNA form, the CDR3 reads TGTGCCAGCAAACGACAGGGCGAAGATACGCAGTATTTT.

The gene calls are TRBV7-8 and TRBJ1-2; 11 bases map to TRBD1. Germline CDR1 is SGHVS and CDR2 is FQNEAQ. The V segment lost 8 bases and the J segment 8 bases; nucleotides outside the gene matches: 13. This CDR3 has 15 amino acids. The CDR3 region has the DNA TGTGCCAGCGCGGCGCATGGGGACAGGGGGAGAGGCTACACCTTC. It is translated as CASAAHGDRGRGYTF. Drawing the rest from reference TRBV7-8 and TRBJ1-2, the complete variable domain is GAGVSQSPRYKVAKRGQDVALRCDPISGHVSLFWYQQALGQGPEFLTYFQNEAQLDKSGLPSDRFFAERPEGSVSTLKIQRTQQEDSAVYLCASAAHGDRGRGYTFGSGTRLTVV.

The rearrangement uses TRBV5-1 and TRBJ2-3; weak D call: TRBD1 (5 bases). Germline V gives CDR1 SGHRS, CDR2 YFSETQ. Trimming stripped 2 bases from V and 4 bases from J, with 11 bases between. The CDR3 contains 14 residues. The CDR3 bases are TGCGCCAGCAGCTTCGGACAAAGGGCAGATACGCAGTATTTT. The encoded protein is CASSFGQRADTQYF.